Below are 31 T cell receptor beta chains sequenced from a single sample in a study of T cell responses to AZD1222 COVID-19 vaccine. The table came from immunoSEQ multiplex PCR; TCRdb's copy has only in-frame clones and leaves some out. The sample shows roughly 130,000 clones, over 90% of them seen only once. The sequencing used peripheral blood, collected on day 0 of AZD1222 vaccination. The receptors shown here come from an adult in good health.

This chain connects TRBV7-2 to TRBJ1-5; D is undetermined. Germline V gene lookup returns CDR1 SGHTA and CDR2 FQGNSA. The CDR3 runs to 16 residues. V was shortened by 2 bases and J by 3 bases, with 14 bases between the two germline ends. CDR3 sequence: CASSLKGVEVNQPQHF. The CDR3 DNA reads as TGTGCCAGCAGCTTAAAGGGAGTGGAGGTCAATCAGCCCCAGCATTTT.

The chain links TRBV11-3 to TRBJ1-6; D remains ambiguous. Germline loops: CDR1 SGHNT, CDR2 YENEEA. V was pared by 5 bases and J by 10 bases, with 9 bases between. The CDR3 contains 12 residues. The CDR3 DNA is TGTGCCAGCAGCCCTCTGCGGTCACCCCTCCACTTT. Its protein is CASSPLRSPLHF.

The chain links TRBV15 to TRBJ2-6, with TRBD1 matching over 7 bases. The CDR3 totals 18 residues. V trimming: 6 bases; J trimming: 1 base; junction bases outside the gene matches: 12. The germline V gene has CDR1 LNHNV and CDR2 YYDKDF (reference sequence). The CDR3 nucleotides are TGTGCCACCAGTGACACAGGGGAAGAATCGTCTGGGGCCAACGTCCTGACTTTC. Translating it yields CATSDTGEESSGANVLTF.

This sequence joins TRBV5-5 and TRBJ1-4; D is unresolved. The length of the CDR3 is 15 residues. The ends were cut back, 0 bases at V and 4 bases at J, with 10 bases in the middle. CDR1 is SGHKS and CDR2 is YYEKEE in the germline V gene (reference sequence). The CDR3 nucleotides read TGTGCCAGCAGCTTGGACCCAGGACTTAATGAAAAACTGTTTTTT. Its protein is CASSLDPGLNEKLFF.

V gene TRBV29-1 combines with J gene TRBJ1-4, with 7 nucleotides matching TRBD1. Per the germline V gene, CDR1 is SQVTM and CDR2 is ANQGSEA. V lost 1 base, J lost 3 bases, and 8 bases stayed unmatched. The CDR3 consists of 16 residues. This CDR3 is CSVEVVSRGANEKLFF. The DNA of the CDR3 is TGCAGCGTTGAAGTTGTTAGCAGGGGGGCTAATGAAAAACTGTTTTTT.

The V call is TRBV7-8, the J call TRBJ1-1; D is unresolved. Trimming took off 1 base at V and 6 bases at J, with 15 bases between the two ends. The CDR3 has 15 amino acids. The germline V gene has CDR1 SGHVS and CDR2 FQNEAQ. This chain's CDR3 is CASSLGDRATAEAFF. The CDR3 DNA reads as TGTGCCAGCAGCTTAGGAGATAGGGCAACAGCTGAAGCTTTCTTT.

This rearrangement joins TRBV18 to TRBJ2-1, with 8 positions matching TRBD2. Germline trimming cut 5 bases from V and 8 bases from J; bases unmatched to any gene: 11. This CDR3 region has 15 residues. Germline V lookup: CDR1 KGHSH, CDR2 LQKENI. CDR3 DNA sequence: TGTGCCAGCTCAGGGTCGACGGGACTAGGGGATGAGCAGTTCTTC. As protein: CASSGSTGLGDEQFF.

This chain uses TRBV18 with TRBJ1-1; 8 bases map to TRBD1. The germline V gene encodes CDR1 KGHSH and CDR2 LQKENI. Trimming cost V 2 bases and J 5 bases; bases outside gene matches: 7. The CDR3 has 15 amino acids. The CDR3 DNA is TGTGCCAGCTCACCAGGGACAGGAAGAGGGACTGAAGCTTTCTTT. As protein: CASSPGTGRGTEAFF.

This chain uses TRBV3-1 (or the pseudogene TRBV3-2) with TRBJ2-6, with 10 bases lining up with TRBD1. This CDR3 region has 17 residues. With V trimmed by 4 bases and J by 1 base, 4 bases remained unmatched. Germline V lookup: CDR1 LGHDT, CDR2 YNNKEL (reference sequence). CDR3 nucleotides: TGTGCCAGCAGCCCAGGGACAGGGGCTTCTGGGGCCAACGTCCTGACTTTC. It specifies CASSPGTGASGANVLTF.

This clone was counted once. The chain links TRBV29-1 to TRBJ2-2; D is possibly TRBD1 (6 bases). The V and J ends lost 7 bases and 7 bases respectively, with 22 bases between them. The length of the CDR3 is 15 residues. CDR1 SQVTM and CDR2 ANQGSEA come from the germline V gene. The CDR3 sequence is CSAQTGHSSGGELFF. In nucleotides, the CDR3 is TGCAGCGCCCAAACGGGACACTCCTCGGGCGGGGAGCTGTTTTTT.

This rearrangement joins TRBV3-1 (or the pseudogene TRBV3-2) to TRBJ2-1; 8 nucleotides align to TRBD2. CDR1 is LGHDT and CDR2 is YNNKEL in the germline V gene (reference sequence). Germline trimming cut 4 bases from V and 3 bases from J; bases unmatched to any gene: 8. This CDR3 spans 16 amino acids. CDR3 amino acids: CASSPGLAANYNEQFF. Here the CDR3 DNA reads TGTGCCAGCAGCCCAGGACTAGCTGCCAACTACAATGAGCAGTTCTTC.

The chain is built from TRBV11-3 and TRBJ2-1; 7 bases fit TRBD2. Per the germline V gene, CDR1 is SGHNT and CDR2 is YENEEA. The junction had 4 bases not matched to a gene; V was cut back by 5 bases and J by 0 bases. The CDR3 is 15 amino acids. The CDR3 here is CASSLAESSYNEQFF. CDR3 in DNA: TGTGCCAGCAGCCTAGCGGAGAGCTCCTACAATGAGCAGTTCTTC.

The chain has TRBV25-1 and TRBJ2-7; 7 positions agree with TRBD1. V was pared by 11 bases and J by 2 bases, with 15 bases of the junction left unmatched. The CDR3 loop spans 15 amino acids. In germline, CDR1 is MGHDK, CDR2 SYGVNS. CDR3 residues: CAVDSTRDSTYEQYF. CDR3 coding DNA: TGTGCCGTAGACTCCACCCGGGACAGTACCTACGAGCAGTACTTC.

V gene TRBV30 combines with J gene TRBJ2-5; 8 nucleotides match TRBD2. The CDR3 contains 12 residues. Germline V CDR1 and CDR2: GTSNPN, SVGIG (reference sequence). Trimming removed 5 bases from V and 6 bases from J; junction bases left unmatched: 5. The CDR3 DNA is TGTGCCTGGGTGAGCGGGAGTCAGACCCAGTACTTC. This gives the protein CAWVSGSQTQYF.

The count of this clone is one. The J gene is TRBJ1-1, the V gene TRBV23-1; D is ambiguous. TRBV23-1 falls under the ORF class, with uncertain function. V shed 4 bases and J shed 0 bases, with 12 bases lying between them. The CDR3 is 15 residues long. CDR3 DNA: TGCGCCAGCAGTCTCGGAGGAACCGTGAACACTGAAGCTTTCTTT. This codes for CASSLGGTVNTEAFF.

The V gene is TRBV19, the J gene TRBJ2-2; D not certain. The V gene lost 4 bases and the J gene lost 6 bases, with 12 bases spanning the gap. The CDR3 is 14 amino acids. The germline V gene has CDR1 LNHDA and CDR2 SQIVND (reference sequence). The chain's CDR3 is CASSTTGASGELFF. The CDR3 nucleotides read TGTGCCAGTAGTACCACCGGTGCGTCCGGGGAGCTGTTTTTT.

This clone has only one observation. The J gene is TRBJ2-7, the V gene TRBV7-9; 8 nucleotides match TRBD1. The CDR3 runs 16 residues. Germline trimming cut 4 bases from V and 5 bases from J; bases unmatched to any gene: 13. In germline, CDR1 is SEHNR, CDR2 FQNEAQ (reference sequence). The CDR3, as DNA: TGTGCCAGCAGCTCACCCCCCCCAGGGGGCAGCGACGAGCAGTACTTC. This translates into CASSSPPPGGSDEQYF.

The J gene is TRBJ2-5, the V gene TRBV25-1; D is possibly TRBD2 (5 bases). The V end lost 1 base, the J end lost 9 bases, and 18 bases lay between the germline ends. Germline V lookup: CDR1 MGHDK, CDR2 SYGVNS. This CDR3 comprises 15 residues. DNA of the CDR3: TGTGCCAGCAGTGAATCTGACTACCAGCGCCAGTCCCAGTACTTC. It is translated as CASSESDYQRQSQYF.

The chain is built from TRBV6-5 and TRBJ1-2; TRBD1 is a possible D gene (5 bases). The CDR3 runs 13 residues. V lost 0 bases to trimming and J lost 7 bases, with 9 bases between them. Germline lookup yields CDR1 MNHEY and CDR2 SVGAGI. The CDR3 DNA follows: TGTGCCAGCAGTTACTCCCAGGGATCTGGCTACACCTTC. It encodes CASSYSQGSGYTF.

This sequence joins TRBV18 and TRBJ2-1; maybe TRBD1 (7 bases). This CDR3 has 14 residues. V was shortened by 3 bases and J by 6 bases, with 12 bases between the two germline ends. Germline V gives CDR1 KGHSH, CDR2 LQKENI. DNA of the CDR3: TGTGCCAGCTCACCCAACAGGGGAGGCAATGAGCAGTTCTTC. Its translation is CASSPNRGGNEQFF.

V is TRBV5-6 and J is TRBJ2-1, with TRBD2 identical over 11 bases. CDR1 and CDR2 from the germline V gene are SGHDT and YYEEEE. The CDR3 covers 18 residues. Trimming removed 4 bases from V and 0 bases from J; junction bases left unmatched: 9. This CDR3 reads CASSHVAGGRGSYNEQFF. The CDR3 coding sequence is TGTGCCAGCAGCCATGTAGCGGGAGGGAGGGGCTCCTACAATGAGCAGTTCTTC.

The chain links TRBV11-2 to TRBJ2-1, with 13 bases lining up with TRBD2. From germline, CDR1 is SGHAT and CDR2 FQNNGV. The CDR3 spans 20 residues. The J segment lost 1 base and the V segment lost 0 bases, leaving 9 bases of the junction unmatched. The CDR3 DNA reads TGTGCCAGCAGCTTAGAGGGGGACGGGACTAGCGGGACTTCCTACAATGAGCAGTTCTTC. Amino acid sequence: CASSLEGDGTSGTSYNEQFF. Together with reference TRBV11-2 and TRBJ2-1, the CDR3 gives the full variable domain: EAGVAQSPRYKIIEKRQSVAFWCNPISGHATLYWYQQILGQGPKLLIQFQNNGVVDDSQLPKDRFSAERLKGVDSTLKIQPAKLEDSAVYLCASSLEGDGTSGTSYNEQFFGPGTRLTVL.

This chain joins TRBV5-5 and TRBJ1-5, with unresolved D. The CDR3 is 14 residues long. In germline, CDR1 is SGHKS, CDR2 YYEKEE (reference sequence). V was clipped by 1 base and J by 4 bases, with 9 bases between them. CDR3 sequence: CASSLLQSNQPQHF. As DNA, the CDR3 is TGTGCCAGCAGCTTGTTGCAGAGTAATCAGCCCCAGCATTTT.

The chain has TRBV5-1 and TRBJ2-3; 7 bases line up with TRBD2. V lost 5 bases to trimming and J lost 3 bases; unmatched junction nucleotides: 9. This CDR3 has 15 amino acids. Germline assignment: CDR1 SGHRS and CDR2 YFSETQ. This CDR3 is CASSAWGGRTDTQYF. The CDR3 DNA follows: TGCGCCAGCAGTGCTTGGGGCGGGAGAACAGATACGCAGTATTTT.

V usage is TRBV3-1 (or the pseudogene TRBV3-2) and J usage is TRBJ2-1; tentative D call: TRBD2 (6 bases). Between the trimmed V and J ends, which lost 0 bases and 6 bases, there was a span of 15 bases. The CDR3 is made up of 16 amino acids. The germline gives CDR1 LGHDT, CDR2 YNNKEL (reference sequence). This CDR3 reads CASSQDRGTTINEQFF. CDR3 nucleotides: TGTGCCAGCAGCCAAGATCGGGGGACCACAATCAATGAGCAGTTCTTC.

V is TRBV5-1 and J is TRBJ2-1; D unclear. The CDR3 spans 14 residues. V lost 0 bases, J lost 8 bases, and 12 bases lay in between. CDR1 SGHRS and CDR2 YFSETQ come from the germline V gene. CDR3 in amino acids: CASSLVTRNDEQFF. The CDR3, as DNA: TGCGCCAGCAGCTTGGTGACCCGGAACGATGAGCAGTTCTTC.

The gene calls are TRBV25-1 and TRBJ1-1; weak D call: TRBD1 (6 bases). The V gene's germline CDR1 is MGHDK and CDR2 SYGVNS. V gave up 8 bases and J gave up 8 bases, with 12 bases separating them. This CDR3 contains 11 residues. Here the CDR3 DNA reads TGTGCCAGCTTCGGGGGGCAGGAAGCTTTCTTT. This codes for CASFGGQEAFF.

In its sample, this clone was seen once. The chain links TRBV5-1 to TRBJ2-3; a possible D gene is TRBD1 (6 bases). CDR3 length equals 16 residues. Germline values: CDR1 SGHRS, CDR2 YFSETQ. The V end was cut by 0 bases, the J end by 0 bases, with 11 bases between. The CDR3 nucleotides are TGCGCCAGCAGCTTGGTACCGGACAGAAGCACAGATACGCAGTATTTT. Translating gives CASSLVPDRSTDTQYF.

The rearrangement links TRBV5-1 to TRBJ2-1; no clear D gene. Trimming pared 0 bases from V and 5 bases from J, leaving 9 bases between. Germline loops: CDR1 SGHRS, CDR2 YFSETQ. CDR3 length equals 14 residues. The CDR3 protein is CASSLVDGNNEQFF. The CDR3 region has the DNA TGCGCCAGCAGCTTGGTGGACGGTAACAATGAGCAGTTCTTC. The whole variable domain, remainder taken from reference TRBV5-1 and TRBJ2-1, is KAGVTQTPRYLIKTRGQQVTLSCSPISGHRSVSWYQQTPGQGLQFLFEYFSETQRNKGNFPGRFSGRQFSNSRSEMNVSTLELGDSALYLCASSLVDGNNEQFFGPGTRLTVL.

The CDR3 nucleotides are TGTGCCATCAGTGAGGGGACAGAGAGGTCGACTAATGAAAAACTGTTTTTT. Protein: CAISEGTERSTNEKLFF. V is TRBV10-3 and J is TRBJ1-4, with TRBD1 identical over 7 bases. The CDR3 contains 17 residues. V lost 2 bases and J lost 2; bases outside the gene matches: 8. The germline gives CDR1 ENHRY, CDR2 SYGVKD.

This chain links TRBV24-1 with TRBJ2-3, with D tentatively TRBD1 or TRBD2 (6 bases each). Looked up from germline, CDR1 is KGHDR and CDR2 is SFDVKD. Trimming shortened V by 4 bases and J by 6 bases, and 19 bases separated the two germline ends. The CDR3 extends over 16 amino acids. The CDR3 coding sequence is TGTGCCACCAGTGACAGTTTAGGGGGAGGCAGGGATACGCAGTATTTT. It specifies CATSDSLGGGRDTQYF.